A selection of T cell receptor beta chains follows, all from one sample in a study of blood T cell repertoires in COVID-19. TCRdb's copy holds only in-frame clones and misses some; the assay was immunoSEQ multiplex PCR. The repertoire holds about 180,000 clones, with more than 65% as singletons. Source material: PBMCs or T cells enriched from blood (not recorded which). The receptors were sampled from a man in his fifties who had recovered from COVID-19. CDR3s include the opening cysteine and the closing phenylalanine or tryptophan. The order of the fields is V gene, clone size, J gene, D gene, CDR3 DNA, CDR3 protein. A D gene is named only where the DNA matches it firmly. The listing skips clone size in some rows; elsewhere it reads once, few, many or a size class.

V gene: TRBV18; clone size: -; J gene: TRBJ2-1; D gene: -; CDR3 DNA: TGTGCCAGCTCACCAGGCGCAGGGGTGAACAATGAGCAGTTCTTC; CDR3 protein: CASSPGAGVNNEQFF
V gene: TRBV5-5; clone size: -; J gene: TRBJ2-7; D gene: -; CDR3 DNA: TGTGCCAGCAGCTTGACAAGCTCCTACGAGCAGTACTTC; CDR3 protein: CASSLTSSYEQYF
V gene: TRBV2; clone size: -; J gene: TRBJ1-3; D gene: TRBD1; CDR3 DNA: TGTGCCAGCAGTGAAGGACAGGGTGGGGTGACAAACACCATATATTTT; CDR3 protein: CASSEGQGGVTNTIYF
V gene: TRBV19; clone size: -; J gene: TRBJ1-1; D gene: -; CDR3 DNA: TGTGCCAGTAGTATTGGACAACTGAACACTGAAGCTTTCTTT; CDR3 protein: CASSIGQLNTEAFF
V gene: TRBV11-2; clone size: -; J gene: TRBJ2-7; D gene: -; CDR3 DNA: TGTGCCAGCAGCTTAAACCGGGACACTACCTACGAGCAGTACTTC; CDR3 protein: CASSLNRDTTYEQYF
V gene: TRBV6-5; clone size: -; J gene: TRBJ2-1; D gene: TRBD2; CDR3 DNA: TGTGCCAGCACTAGCGGGGAATACAATGAGCAGTTCTTC; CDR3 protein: CASTSGEYNEQFF
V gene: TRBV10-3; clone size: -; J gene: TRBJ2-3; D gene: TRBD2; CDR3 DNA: TGTGCCATCAGTGGACTAGCGGGGGGGCCATCGGATACGCAGTATTTT; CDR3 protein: CAISGLAGGPSDTQYF
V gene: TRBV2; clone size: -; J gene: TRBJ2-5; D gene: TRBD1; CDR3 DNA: TGTGCCAGCGAGTTACAGGGGCGAGGCAAAGAGACCCAGTACTTC; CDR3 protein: CASELQGRGKETQYF
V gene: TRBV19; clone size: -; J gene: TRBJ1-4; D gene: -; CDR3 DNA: TGTGCCAGTAGTAGTCAGGTCCTTGAAAAACTGTTTTTT; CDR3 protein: CASSSQVLEKLFF
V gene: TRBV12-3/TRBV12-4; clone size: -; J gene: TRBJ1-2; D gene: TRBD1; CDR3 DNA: TGTGCCAGCAGTCTTGACAGGGTGGCGGGCTACACCTTC; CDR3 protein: CASSLDRVAGYTF
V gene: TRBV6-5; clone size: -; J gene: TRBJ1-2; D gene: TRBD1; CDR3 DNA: TGTGCCAGCAGTTACACCCCGGGACAGGGGTATGGCTACACCTTC; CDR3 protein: CASSYTPGQGYGYTF
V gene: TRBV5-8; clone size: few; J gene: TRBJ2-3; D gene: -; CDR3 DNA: TGTGCCAGCAGCGCGGGACAGAACACAGATACGCAGTATTTT; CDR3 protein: CASSAGQNTDTQYF
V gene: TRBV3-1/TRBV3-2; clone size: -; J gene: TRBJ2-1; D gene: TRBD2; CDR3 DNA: TGTGCCAGCAGCCAGGGGTATAGGACTAGCGGGTCGGGTGAGCAGTTCTTC; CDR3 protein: CASSQGYRTSGSGEQFF
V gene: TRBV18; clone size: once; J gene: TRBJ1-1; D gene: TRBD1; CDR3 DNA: TGTGCCAGCTCACGCACCGGGACAGGGGGCACTGAAGCTTTCTTT; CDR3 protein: CASSRTGTGGTEAFF
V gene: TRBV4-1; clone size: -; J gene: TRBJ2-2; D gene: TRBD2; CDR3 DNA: TGCGCCAGCAGTCGGACTAGCGGGGGGCATAACACCGGGGAGCTGTTTTTT; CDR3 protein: CASSRTSGGHNTGELFF
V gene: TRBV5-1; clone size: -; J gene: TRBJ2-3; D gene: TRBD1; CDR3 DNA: TGCGCCAGCAGCCTAGTTTCCCCCCGGGACAGGGGAGATACGCAGTATTTT; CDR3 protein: CASSLVSPRDRGDTQYF
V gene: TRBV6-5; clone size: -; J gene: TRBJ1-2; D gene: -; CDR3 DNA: TGTGCCAGCAGCCCCTCGGGGGGGCGAAACTATGGCTACACCTTC; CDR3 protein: CASSPSGGRNYGYTF
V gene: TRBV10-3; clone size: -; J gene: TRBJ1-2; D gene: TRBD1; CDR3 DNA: TGTGCCATCAGTGAGTCGAGGACAGGGAGCGGCTACACCTTC; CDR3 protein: CAISESRTGSGYTF
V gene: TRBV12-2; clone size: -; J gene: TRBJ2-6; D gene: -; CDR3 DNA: TGTGCAAGTCGCGCGCAGGGACAGGGACCTCCAAAAAGCTCTGGGGCCAACGTCCTGACTTTC; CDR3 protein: CASRAQGQGPPKSSGANVLTF
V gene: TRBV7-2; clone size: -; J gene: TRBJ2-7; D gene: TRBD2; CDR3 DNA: TGTGCCAGCAGCGTGAGACTAGCGGGGGGGCACGAGCAGTACTTC; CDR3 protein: CASSVRLAGGHEQYF
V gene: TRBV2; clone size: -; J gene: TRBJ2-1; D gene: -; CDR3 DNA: TGTGCCAGCAGTGAACAGTCAGTTAACAATGAGCAGTTCTTC; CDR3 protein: CASSEQSVNNEQFF
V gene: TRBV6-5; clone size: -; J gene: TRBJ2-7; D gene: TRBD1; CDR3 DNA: TGTGCCAGCAGTTACGACCCGGACAGGGTAGCCTACGAGCAGTACTTC; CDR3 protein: CASSYDPDRVAYEQYF
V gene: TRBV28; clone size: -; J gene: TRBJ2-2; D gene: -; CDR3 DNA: TGTGCCAGCAGCCGACGGAGCACCGGGGAGCTGTTTTTT; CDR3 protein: CASSRRSTGELFF
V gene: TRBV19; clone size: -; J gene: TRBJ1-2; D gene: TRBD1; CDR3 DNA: TGTGCCACCACCGACAGGGTGGGAGGCTACACCTTC; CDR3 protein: CATTDRVGGYTF
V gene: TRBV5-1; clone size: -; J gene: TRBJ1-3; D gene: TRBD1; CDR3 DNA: TGCGCCAGCAGCCGAGGGGGCGCGGGAAACACCATATATTTT; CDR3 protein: CASSRGGAGNTIYF
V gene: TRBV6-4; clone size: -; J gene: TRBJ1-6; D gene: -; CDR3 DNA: TGTGCCAGCAGTGACTCGGGGGGGCTTAATTCACCCCTCCACTTT; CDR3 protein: CASSDSGGLNSPLHF
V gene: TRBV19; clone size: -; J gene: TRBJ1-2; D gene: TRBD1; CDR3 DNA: TGTGCCAGTAGTCCAAGGACAGGGGACTATGGCTACACCTTC; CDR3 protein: CASSPRTGDYGYTF
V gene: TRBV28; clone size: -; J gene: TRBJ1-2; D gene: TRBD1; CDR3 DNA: TGTGCCAGCAGTCAGGACAGGGTTTTCTATGGCTACACCTTC; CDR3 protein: CASSQDRVFYGYTF
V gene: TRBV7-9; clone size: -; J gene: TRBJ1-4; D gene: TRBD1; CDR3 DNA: TGTGCCAGCAGCCCGACAGGGAGGTACGAAAAACTGTTTTTT; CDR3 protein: CASSPTGRYEKLFF
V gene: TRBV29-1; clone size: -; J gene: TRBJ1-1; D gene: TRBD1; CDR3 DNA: TGCAGCGCAAGCGACAGGGCCCAGGGAGCTTTCTTT; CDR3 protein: CSASDRAQGAFF
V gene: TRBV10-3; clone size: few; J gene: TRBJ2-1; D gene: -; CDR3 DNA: TGTGCCATCAGGGCCGGGAACAATGAGCAGTTCTTC; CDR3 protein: CAIRAGNNEQFF
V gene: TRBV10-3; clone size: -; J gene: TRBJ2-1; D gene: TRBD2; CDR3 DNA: TGTGCAAGCAGCGGGGGGGAAATGAATGAGCAGTTCTTC; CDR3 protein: CASSGGEMNEQFF
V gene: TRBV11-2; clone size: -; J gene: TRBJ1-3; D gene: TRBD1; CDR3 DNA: TGTGCCAGCAGCAGGGACAGCGTATCCGCCGGCTCTGGAAACACCATATATTTT; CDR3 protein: CASSRDSVSAGSGNTIYF
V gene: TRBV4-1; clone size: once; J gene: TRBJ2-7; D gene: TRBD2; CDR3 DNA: TGCGCCAGCAGCGAAACTAGCGGGGGGGCCAACGAGCAGTACTTC; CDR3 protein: CASSETSGGANEQYF
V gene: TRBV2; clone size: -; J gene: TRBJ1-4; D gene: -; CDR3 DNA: TGTGCCAGCAGTGGGCAGACTGCAACTAATGAAAAACTGTTTTTT; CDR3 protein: CASSGQTATNEKLFF
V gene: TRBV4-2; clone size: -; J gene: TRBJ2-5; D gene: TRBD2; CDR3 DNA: TGTGCCAGCAGCCAGGACGCGGGCGGGGGGCGGACCCAGTACTTC; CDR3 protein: CASSQDAGGGRTQYF
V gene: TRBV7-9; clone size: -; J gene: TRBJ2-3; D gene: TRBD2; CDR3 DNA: TGTGCCAGCAGCGCTATACTAGCGGAGAACATCGATACGCAGTATTTT; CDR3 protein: CASSAILAENIDTQYF
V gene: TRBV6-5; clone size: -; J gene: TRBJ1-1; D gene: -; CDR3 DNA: TGTGCCAGCACCGGACAGACGAACACTGAAGCTTTCTTT; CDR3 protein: CASTGQTNTEAFF
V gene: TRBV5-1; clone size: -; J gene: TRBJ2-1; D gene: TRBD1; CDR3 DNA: TGCGCCAGCAGCGGGACAGGACAATACAATGAGCAGTTCTTC; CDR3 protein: CASSGTGQYNEQFF
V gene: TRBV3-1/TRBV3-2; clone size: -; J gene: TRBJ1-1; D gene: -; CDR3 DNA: TGTGCCAGCAGCCGCTCTCGGTACACTGAAGCTTTCTTT; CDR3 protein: CASSRSRYTEAFF
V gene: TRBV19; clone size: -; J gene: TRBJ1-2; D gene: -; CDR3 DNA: TGTGCCAGTAGTACGCGTTCAGAGGGAAAGGTGTATGGCTACACCTTC; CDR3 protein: CASSTRSEGKVYGYTF